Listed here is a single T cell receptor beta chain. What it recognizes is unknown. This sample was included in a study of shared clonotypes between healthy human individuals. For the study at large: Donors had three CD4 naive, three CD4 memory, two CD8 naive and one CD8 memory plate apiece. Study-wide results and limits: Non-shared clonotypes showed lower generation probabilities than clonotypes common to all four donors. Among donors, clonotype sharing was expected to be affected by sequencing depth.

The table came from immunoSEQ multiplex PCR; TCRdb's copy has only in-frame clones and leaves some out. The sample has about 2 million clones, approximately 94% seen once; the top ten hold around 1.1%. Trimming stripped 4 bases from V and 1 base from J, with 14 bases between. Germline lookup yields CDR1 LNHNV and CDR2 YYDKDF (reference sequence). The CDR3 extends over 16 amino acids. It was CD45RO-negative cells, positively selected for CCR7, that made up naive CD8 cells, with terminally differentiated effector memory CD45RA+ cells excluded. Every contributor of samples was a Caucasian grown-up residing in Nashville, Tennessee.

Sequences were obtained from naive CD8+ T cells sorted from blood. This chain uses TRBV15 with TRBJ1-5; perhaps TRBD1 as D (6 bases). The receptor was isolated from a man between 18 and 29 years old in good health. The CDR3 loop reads CATSTDPGTSNQPQHF. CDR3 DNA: TGTGCCACCAGCACCGACCCCGGGACAAGCAATCAGCCCCAGCATTTT.